The present TCR beta chain was sequenced within a study of blood T cell repertoires in COVID-19. Study as a whole: Some COVID-19 samples were acute and others convalescent; all came from the United States, Italy and Spain. The analysed material was cDNA or gDNA that came from T cells, B-cell-depleted T cells, or PBMCs.

The assay was immunoSEQ multiplex PCR, and TCRdb's table has in-frame clones only and misses some. The sample yields around 160,000 clones, approximately 83% seen once. CDR1 is SGDLS and CDR2 is YYNGEE in the germline V gene. The germline V and J ends were trimmed by 5 bases and 11 bases, with 20 bases remaining between them. CDR3 length equals 14 residues. The rearrangement links TRBV9 to TRBJ1-5; tentatively, D is TRBD1 (6 bases). The sequenced sample was peripheral blood. This clonotype was sampled from a man in his sixties with acute or convalescent COVID-19. For the CDR3, the DNA is TGTGCCAGCAGTGCAGGGGCTACCAATGTGGCCCAGCATTTT. Amino acid sequence: CASSAGATNVAQHF.